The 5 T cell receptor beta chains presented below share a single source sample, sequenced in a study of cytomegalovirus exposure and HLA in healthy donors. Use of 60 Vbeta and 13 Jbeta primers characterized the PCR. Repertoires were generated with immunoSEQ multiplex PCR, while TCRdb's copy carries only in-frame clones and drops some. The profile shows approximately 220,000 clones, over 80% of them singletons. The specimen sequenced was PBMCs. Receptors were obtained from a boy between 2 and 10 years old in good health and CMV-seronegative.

Here the CDR3 reads CASSLSGGSRTGELFF. CDR3 nucleotides: TGCGCCAGCAGTCTTAGCGGGGGGAGCCGAACCGGGGAGCTGTTTTTT. The chain uses TRBV10-1 and TRBJ2-2; 10 bases line up with TRBD2. The V gene's germline CDR1 is WNHNN and CDR2 SYGVQD (reference sequence). The CDR3 loop spans 16 amino acids. J was trimmed by 5 bases and V by 5 bases; bases with no gene match: 8.

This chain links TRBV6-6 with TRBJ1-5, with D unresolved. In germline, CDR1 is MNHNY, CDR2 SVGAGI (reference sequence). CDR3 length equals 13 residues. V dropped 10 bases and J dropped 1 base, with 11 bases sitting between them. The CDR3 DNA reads TGTGCCACCCGACTCGGGAGCAATCAGCCCCAGCATTTT. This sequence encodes CATRLGSNQPQHF.

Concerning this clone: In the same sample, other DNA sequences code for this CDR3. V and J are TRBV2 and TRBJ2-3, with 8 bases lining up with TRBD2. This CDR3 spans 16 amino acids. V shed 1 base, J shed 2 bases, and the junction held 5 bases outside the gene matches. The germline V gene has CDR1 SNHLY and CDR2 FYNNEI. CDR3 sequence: CASSEGASGYTDTQYF. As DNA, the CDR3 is TGTGCCAGCAGTGAAGGGGCTAGCGGGTACACAGATACGCAGTATTTT.

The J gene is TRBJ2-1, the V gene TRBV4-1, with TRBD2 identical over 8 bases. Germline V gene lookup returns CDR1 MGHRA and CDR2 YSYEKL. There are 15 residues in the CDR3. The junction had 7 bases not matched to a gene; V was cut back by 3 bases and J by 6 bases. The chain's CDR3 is CASSQSAGAVNEQFF. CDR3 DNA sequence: TGCGCCAGCAGCCAGTCAGCGGGAGCAGTCAATGAGCAGTTCTTC.

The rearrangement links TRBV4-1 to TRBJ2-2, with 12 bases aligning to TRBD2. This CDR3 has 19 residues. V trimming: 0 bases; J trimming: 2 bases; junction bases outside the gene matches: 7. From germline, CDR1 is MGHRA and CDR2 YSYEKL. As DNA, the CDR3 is TGCGCCAGCAGCCAAGATCCTAGCGGGAGGGCGGGTAACACCGGGGAGCTGTTTTTT. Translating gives CASSQDPSGRAGNTGELFF.